The T cell receptor (beta chain) under discussion was sequenced for a study of blood T cell repertoires in COVID-19. Study overall: Spain, Italy and the United States supplied samples that represented acute and convalescent COVID-19. Nucleic acid was either cDNA or gDNA, and it came from T cells, B-cell-depleted T cells, or PBMCs.

Per the authors' pipeline: Amplifying reference gene primers gave estimates of nucleated cell counts. Assay: immunoSEQ multiplex PCR; the TCRdb copy retains only in-frame clones and omits some. V, J and clone size derive from that table, while D and trimming were established from the DNA sequence. This table has a few hundred thousand clones, around 87% appearing once. The CDR3 sequence is 16 residues long. CDR1 is SGDLS and CDR2 is YYNGEE in the germline V gene. V was clipped by 4 bases and J by 4 bases; unmatched bases: 10. The chain is built from TRBV9 and TRBJ2-1, with 8 nucleotides matching TRBD1. The TCR was taken from a man aged 55 to 70 with acute or convalescent COVID-19. Specimen: peripheral blood. The CDR3 protein is CASSHTEQGGYNEQFF. CDR3 DNA: TGTGCCAGCAGCCACACTGAACAGGGGGGATACAATGAGCAGTTCTTC.